The 2 T cell receptor beta chains reported below all come from one sample, sequenced in a study of identical twins (dated by TCRdb to 2015 to 2016). Library prep was done by 5' RACE. Sequencing was performed on an Illumina HiSeq 2000. TCRdb's own reprocessing of the public reads used fastp at Q25 and MiXCR and kept productive beta chains. Identical CDR3 protein sequences are pooled into one entry, listed with their most common genes and DNA. This sample comprises 600,000 to 700,000 distinct CDR3 sequences, less than 25% of them detected only once. The ten biggest clones cover over 4% of the sample. These data also formed part of another study, on T cells expressing NK-cell markers.

Sequencing was done on a sample of PBMCs. These receptors came from a woman aged 18-29 years in good health.

The V and J genes are TRBV5-5 and TRBJ2-1; the D gene is possibly TRBD1 (6 bases). Germline values: CDR1 SGHKS, CDR2 YYEKEE (reference sequence). The CDR3 is made up of 15 amino acids. V gave up 2 bases and J gave up 4 bases, with 13 bases separating them. Here the CDR3 DNA reads TGTGCCAGCAGCTTTTCAGGTCAGGGGTACAATGAGCAGTTCTTC. It is translated as CASSFSGQGYNEQFF. The variable domain in full, completed from reference TRBV5-5 and TRBJ2-1, reads DAGVTQSPTHLIKTRGQQVTLRCSPISGHKSVSWYQQVLGQGPQFIFQYYEKEERGRGNFPDRFSARQFPNYSSELNVNALLLGDSALYLCASSFSGQGYNEQFFGPGTRLTVL.

This clonotype was seen more than once but under ten times. The chain uses TRBV20-1 and TRBJ1-1; 8 nucleotides line up with TRBD1. Germline trimming cut 4 bases from V and 7 bases from J; bases unmatched to any gene: 5. There are 12 residues in the CDR3. The V gene's germline CDR1 is DFQATT and CDR2 SNEGSKA (reference sequence). The chain's CDR3 is CSAMAGGLEAFF. The CDR3 DNA follows: TGCAGTGCTATGGCAGGGGGCCTTGAAGCTTTCTTT.